Listed here is a single T cell receptor beta chain. The sample holds a few counts of this clone. What antigen it recognizes has not been identified. There are no base qualities to consult, and no much larger clone falls within one base. Each PCR received spiked-in synthetic TCR analog templates so that absolute template abundance could be estimated from read counts. TCRbeta CDR3 regions were amplified from genomic DNA with bias-controlled V and J gene primers using the immunoSEQ assay. Sequencing of rearranged TCRbeta segments was done at approximately 20X coverage. Per the original workflow: Clustering was used to correct sequencing errors, and CDR3s were annotated against IMGT to assign V, D and J genes. Out-of-frame and stop-codon sequences were excluded, and only productive TCRbeta rearrangements were used in downstream analyses. Clonality was computed as one minus Shannon entropy normalized by the log of the number of unique productive sequences. Clones differing between time points or between blood and tumor were identified by Fisher's exact test with Benjamini-Hochberg correction at adjusted p below 0.01. TCRdb holds this immuneACCESS table with in-frame rearrangements only. Some clones are missing; in checked studies, unresolved V genes explain under half, and the rest has no known cause. That table is the source of V, J and clone size, and D and trimming were worked out from the DNA. The sample records more than 45,000 clones, around 87% of which are singletons. Clones ranked in the top ten supply 8% to 13% of the sample.

Inclusive of the bounding cysteine and phenylalanine, the CDR3 is 13 residues long. Here the CDR3 DNA is all that survives: 39 bases in frame from base 1. Trimming costs V 4 bases and J 6 bases, and their ends lie 11 bases apart. The germline V gene encodes CDR1 SGHRS and CDR2 YFSETQ. The label giving this sample's time point can be read as: peripheral blood 6 weeks after treatment start. The cohort included 25 to 30 patients with locally advanced or metastatic urothelial carcinoma who were treated at Memorial Sloan Kettering on a trial protocol. Peripheral blood mononuclear cells were collected pretreatment and during treatment, at between 1 and 8 total time points per patient. The Qiagen DNeasy Blood extraction kit was used to purify genomic DNA from total PBMCs and from tumor samples. Collected pretreatment and during treatment, PBMCs were isolated and stored as previously described. This entry comes from a study of PD-L1 blockade in urothelial cancer (dated by TCRdb to 2015 to 2018). A note on the overall study: All patients started therapy around 2014 and received atezolizumab 1,200 mg intravenously every 3 weeks. About 90% of the roughly 30 patients were identified as males with urothelial cancer of bladder origin, and a prior smoking history was reported by 18 of 29 patients. An ECOG performance status of 0 or 1 was recorded for the patients, and 0 to 3 prior chemotherapy regimens had been received by the patients. Blood samples were analyzed at 3 weeks after treatment start (second dose) and at 6 weeks after treatment start. Blood samples yielded a median of roughly 140,000 T cells and around 83,000 unique TCRs, with median clonality roughly 0.084. Somatic, immune and clinical correlates of response to PD-L1 blockade with atezolizumab in urothelial cancer were the focus of an exploratory multi-omic analysis. Pretreatment tumor samples and matched peripheral blood, collected serially before and after atezolizumab treatment, underwent TCR sequencing. Durable clinical benefit was defined as a progression-free survival longer than 6 months, and TCR features were additionally tested against progression-free survival and overall survival. Whole exome sequencing and RNA sequencing of pretreatment tumors were performed alongside TCR sequencing in the same patients. Durable clinical benefit was achieved by nine patients but not by the remaining 20. Pretreatment blood TCR-seq was available for about 30 patients, at least one posttreatment blood collection was obtained for approximately 25 patients, and tumor TCR-seq was available for approximately 25 patients.

The research as a whole found: Because the sample size was small (n ≈ 31) and many of the analyses were exploratory, the results are meant to be hypothesis-generating. Greater expansion of tumor-associated TCR clones in peripheral blood 3 weeks after the start of treatment was observed in patients with durable benefit (n of about 21, p = 0.022). Improved progression-free and overall survival was associated with having pretreatment peripheral blood TCR clonality below the median.

The chain couples TRBV5-1 to TRBJ2-1; TRBD2 could be the D gene, as 6 bases match. The sequenced sample was PBMCs, obtained around atezolizumab (anti-PD-L1) treatment. The clonotype was recovered from a man in his sixties with urothelial cancer. Here is the DNA: TGCGCCAGCAGCGGGGGACTGGGCAATGAGCAGTTCTTC. It specifies CASSGGLGNEQFF.